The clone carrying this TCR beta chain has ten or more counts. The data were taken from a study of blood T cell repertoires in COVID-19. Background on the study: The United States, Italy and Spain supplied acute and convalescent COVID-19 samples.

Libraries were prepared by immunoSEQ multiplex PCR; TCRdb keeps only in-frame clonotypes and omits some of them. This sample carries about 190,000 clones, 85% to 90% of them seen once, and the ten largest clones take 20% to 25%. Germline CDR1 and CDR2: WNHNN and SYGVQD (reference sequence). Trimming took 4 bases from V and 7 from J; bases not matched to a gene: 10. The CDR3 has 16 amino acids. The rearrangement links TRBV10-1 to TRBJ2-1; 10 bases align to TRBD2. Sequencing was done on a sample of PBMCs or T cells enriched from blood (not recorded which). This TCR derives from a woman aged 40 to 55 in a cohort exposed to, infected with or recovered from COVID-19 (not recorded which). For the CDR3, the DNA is TGCGCCAGCAGTGGGTCGCTAGCGGGAGAAGGGAATGAGCAGTTCTTC. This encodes CASSGSLAGEGNEQFF.